This T cell receptor (beta chain) was captured in a study of a mutant IDH1 vaccine in newly diagnosed glioma. The time point here: week 11, during vaccination. What each vaccine dose contained was 300 ug of mutant IDH1 20-mer peptide, accompanied by topical imiquimod. Comment on this clone: Its antigen is unknown.

The CDR3 runs 13 residues. The V end was cut by 1 base, the J end by 3 bases, with 7 bases between. Germline lookup yields CDR1 SGHTS and CDR2 YDEGEE. Points from the study as a whole: Changes in the top peripheral T cell clonotypes seemingly had no bearing on pseudoprogression.

Some clones are missing from TCRdb's copy, which holds only in-frame ones; the method was immunoSEQ multiplex PCR. This sample has fewer than 65,000 clones; approximately 80% occur once, and the top ten carry approximately 6.1%. Here the sequenced sample was PBMCs, taken from a glioma patient whose treatment included an IDH1 peptide vaccine. The sequence was collected from a man aged 50 or older with glioma. The chain uses TRBV5-8 and TRBJ2-5, with D possibly called TRBD1 or TRBD2 (5 bases each). The CDR3 loop reads CASSLMGEETQYF. The CDR3 bases are TGTGCCAGCAGCTTGATGGGGGAAGAGACCCAGTACTTC. The full variable domain, in which reference TRBV5-8 and TRBJ2-5 provide the parts outside the CDR3, is EAGVTQSPTHLIKTRGQQATLRCSPISGHTSVYWYQQALGLGLQFLLWYDEGEERNRGNFPPRFSGRQFPNYSSELNVNALELEDSALYLCASSLMGEETQYFGPGTRLLVL.